Below are 5 T cell receptor beta chains sequenced from a single sample in a study of response to subunit inactivated influenza vaccine. TCRdb used MiXCR to reprocess the RT-PCR reads, holding one entry per CDR3 protein. The sample lists fewer than 400,000 distinct CDR3 sequences, around a fifth occurring once. The input for sequencing was PBMCs from blood, taken roughly 20 months after vaccination. These receptors all stem from a man between 50 and 69 years old who received an inactivated influenza vaccine.

The chain combines TRBV5-1 with TRBJ1-3; possible D gene TRBD1, 5 bases. Germline assignment: CDR1 SGHRS and CDR2 YFSETQ. The CDR3 has 15 amino acids. Trimming removed 0 bases from V and 7 bases from J, with 14 bases in between. CDR3 sequence: CASSLVGPGVNTIYF. CDR3 DNA: TGCGCCAGCAGCTTGGTGGGACCGGGGGTTAACACCATATATTTT.

This clonotype was counted between two and nine times. The gene calls are TRBV30 and TRBJ1-6, with D unresolved. V lost 6 bases and J lost 11, with 14 bases in between. There are 12 residues in the CDR3. Germline loops: CDR1 GTSNPN, CDR2 SVGIG (reference sequence). In nucleotides, the CDR3 is TGTGCCTGCGGAGGCGGTTGGGCACCCCTCCACTTT. Protein product: CACGGGWAPLHF. Together with reference TRBV30 and TRBJ1-6, the CDR3 gives the full variable domain: SQTIHQWPATLVQPVGSPLSLECTVEGTSNPNLYWYRQAAGRGLQLLFYSVGIGQISSEVPQNLSASRPQDRQFILSSKKLLLSDSGFYLCACGGGWAPLHFGNGTRLTVT.

This clonotype was detected a few times. The chain is built from TRBV20-1 and TRBJ1-1; unclear D gene. Germline-derived CDR1 and CDR2 are DFQATT and SNEGSKA (reference sequence). The CDR3 consists of 12 residues. The V end was cut by 2 bases, the J end by 1 base, with 5 bases between. The CDR3 nucleotides are TGCAGTGCTAGATACCCGAACACTGAAGCTTTCTTT. This gives the protein CSARYPNTEAFF.

The chain links TRBV11-3 to TRBJ2-2; 9 nucleotides match TRBD2. With V trimmed by 1 base and J by 6 bases, 3 bases remained unmatched. CDR1 is SGHNT and CDR2 is YENEEA in the germline V gene. The CDR3 consists of 15 residues. CDR3 amino acids: CASSLVAGAPGELFF. CDR3 sequence (DNA): TGTGCCAGCAGCTTAGTAGCGGGGGCTCCCGGGGAGCTGTTTTTT.

The chain is built from TRBV11-2 and TRBJ2-2; 8 bases align to TRBD1. CDR3 length: 14 amino acids. J was trimmed by 6 bases and V by 1 base; bases with no gene match: 1. Germline V lookup: CDR1 SGHAT, CDR2 FQNNGV. The CDR3 reads CASSLADRAGELFF. CDR3 nucleotide sequence: TGTGCCAGCAGCTTAGCGGACAGGGCCGGGGAGCTGTTTTTT.